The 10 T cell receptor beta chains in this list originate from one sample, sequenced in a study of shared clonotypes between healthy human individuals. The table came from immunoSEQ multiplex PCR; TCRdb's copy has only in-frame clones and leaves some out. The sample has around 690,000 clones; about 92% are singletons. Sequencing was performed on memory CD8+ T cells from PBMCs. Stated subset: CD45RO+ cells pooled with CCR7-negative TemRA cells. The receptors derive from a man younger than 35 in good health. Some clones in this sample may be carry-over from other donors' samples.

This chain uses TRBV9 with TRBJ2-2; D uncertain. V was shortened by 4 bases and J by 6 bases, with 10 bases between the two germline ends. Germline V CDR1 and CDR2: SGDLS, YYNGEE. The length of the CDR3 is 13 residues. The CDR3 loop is CASSIVVAGELFF. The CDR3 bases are TGTGCCAGCAGCATCGTAGTGGCCGGGGAGCTGTTTTTT. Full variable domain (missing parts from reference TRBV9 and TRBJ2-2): DSGVTQTPKHLITATGQRVTLRCSPRSGDLSVYWYQQSLDQGLQFLIQYYNGEERAKGNILERFSAQQFPDLHSELNLSSLELGDSALYFCASSIVVAGELFFGEGSRLTVL.

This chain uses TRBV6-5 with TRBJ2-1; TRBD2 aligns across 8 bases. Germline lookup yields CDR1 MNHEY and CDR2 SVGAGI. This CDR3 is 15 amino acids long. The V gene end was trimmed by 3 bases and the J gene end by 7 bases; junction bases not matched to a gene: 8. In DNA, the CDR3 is TGTGCCAGCAGTTATTTGAGCGGGAGTAGAAATGAGCAGTTCTTC. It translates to CASSYLSGSRNEQFF.

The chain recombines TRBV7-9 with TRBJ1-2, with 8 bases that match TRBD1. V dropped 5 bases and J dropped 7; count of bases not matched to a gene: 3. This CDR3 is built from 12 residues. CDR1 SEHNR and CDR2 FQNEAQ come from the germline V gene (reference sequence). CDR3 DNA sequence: TGTGCCAGCAGCATCGGACAGGGTGGCTACACCTTC. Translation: CASSIGQGGYTF.

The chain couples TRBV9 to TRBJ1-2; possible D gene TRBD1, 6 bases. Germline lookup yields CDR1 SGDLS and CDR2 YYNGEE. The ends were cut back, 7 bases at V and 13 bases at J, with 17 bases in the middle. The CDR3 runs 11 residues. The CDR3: CASLNARGVTF. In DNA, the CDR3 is TGTGCCAGCCTAAACGCCAGGGGCGTCACCTTC.

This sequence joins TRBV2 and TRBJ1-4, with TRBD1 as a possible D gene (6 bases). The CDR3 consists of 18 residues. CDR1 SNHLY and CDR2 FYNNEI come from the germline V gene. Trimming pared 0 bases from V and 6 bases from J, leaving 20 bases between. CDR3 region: CASSEALLSGGLDEKLFF. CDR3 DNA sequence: TGTGCCAGCAGTGAAGCGCTTCTGTCTGGGGGCTTAGATGAAAAACTGTTTTTT.

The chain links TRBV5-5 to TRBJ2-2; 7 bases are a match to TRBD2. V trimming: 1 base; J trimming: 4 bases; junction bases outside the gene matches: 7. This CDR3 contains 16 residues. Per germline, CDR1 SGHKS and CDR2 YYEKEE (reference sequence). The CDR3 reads CASSLRSAGLTGELFF. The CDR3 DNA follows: TGTGCCAGCAGCTTGCGTTCAGCGGGACTCACCGGGGAGCTGTTTTTT.

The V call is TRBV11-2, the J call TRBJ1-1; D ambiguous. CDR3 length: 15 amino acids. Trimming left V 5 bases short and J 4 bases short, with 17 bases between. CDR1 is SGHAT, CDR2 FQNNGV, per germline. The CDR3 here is CASSLLIGWGTEAFF. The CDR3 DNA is TGTGCCAGCAGCCTGTTGATTGGGTGGGGCACTGAAGCTTTCTTT. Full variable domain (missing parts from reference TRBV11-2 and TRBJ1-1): EAGVAQSPRYKIIEKRQSVAFWCNPISGHATLYWYQQILGQGPKLLIQFQNNGVVDDSQLPKDRFSAERLKGVDSTLKIQPAKLEDSAVYLCASSLLIGWGTEAFFGQGTRLTVV.

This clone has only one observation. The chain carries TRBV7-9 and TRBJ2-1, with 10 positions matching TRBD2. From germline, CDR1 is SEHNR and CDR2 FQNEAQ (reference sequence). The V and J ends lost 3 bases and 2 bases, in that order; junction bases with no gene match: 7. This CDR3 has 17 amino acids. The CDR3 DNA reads TGTGCCAGCAGCTTGCATCTTCTAGCGGGAGCCTACAATGAGCAGTTCTTC. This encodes CASSLHLLAGAYNEQFF.

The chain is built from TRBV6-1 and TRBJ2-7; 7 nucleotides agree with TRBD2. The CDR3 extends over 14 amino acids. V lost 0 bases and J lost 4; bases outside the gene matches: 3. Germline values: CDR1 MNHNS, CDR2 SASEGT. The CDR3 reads CASSEAGTTYEQYF. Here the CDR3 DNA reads TGTGCCAGCAGTGAAGCGGGGACTACGTACGAGCAGTACTTC.

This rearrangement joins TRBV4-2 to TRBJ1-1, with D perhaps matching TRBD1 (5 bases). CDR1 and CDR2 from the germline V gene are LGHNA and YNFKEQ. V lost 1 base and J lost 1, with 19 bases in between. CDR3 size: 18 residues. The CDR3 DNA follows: TGTGCCAGCAGCCAAGTCCTCTGGCTCTCTCAGGGGAACACTGAAGCTTTCTTT. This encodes CASSQVLWLSQGNTEAFF.